This is a list of T cell receptor beta chains from one sample in a study of naive and memory T cell subsets. From the UMI-ligation and nested PCR reads, TCRdb called clonotypes with MiXCR, one entry per CDR3 protein. Of 130,000 or so distinct CDR3 sequences listed, 35% to 40% are singletons. Material for sequencing was central memory CD4+ T cells from blood. These receptors came from a human donor in good health. Each CDR3 is given with its conserved first and last residue. The D gene is left open where the match is weak. Clone size is stated in some rows and not others, as once, few, many or a class when expanded.

v_call,j_call,clone_size,d_call,cdr3_nt,cdr3_aa
TRBV28,TRBJ1-2,few,-,TGTGCCGCCAGGGGCTTTACTAACTATGGCTACACCTTC,CAARGFTNYGYTF
TRBV28,TRBJ1-2,-,-,TGTGCCAGCAGCTCCAAAGTAGGCTACACCTTC,CASSSKVGYTF
TRBV28,TRBJ2-1,few,TRBD2,TGTGCCAGCAAGGTTGGGGGGGAACGTGAGCAGTTCTTC,CASKVGGEREQFF
TRBV7-2,TRBJ2-5,-,-,TGTGCCAGCAGCTTAGCTGGCAGGCCAGAGACCCAGTACTTC,CASSLAGRPETQYF
TRBV4-1,TRBJ2-5,-,TRBD1,TGCGCCAGCAGCCAAGAAGGGACAGGGGGAGAGACCCAGTACTTC,CASSQEGTGGETQYF
TRBV28,TRBJ2-7,few,TRBD2,TGTGCCAGCAGTGAAACTAGCGGCCAAAACTACGAGCAGTACTTC,CASSETSGQNYEQYF
TRBV9,TRBJ2-3,few,-,TGTGCCAGCAGCGCCCCCCTAGGGACCTCAAGCACAGATACGCAGTATTTT,CASSAPLGTSSTDTQYF
TRBV24-1,TRBJ1-1,few,TRBD1,TGTGCCACCAGTGATCACGGACAGGGATTTACTGAAGCTTTCTTT,CATSDHGQGFTEAFF
TRBV29-1,TRBJ2-7,many,TRBD2,TGCAGCGTTGTGAGCGGGACCTACGAGCAGTACTTC,CSVVSGTYEQYF
TRBV11-2,TRBJ2-1,few,TRBD2,TGTGCCAGCACCTATAGCGGGGCAGAGGATGAGCAGTTCTTC,CASTYSGAEDEQFF
TRBV6-2/TRBV6-3,TRBJ1-5,-,TRBD1,TGTGCCAGCAGCCGAATCTTCAGACAGGGGAATCAGCCCCAGCATTTT,CASSRIFRQGNQPQHF
TRBV10-1,TRBJ2-1,few,TRBD1,TGCGCCAGCAGCAGACAGGGGGCCTACAATGAGCAGTTCTTC,CASSRQGAYNEQFF
TRBV12-3/TRBV12-4,TRBJ2-1,-,TRBD2,TGTGCCAGCAGTTTTAGCGGGGGAAACTACAATGAGCAGTTCTTC,CASSFSGGNYNEQFF
TRBV6-5,TRBJ1-1,-,TRBD1,TGTGCCAGCACCCCCGAAGGGACAGGTGCCCCGAACACTGAAGCTTTCTTT,CASTPEGTGAPNTEAFF
TRBV5-1,TRBJ2-5,-,TRBD1,TGCGCCAGCAGCCAGCGGACAGGGGAAGGGGCGACCCAGTACTTC,CASSQRTGEGATQYF
TRBV12-3/TRBV12-4,TRBJ2-3,few,TRBD1,TGTGCCAGCAGTCCAGGAGACAGGGTTAATACAGATACGCAGTATTTT,CASSPGDRVNTDTQYF
TRBV13,TRBJ2-1,few,-,TGTGCCAGCAGCTTAGGTTTGTGGTCAGGGGAGGGGAGCTCCTACAATGAGCAGTTCTTC,CASSLGLWSGEGSSYNEQFF
TRBV6-1,TRBJ2-7,-,TRBD1,TGTGCCAGCAGTGAAAGACAGGGTCTCTACGAGCAGTACTTC,CASSERQGLYEQYF
TRBV12-5,TRBJ2-1,-,-,TGTGCTAGTGGGCAGACCTCCTACAATGAGCAGTTCTTC,CASGQTSYNEQFF